This TCR beta chain was sequenced during a study of blood T cells in healthy people across ages. Across the study: Template switching picked up about one barcoded beta molecule for each two T cells. General study findings and limits: While age rose, TCR beta diversity per million T cells dropped in a roughly linear way.

V gave up 3 bases and J gave up 1 base, with 15 bases separating them. From germline, CDR1 is SQVTM and CDR2 ANQGSEA. CDR3 length equals 15 residues. This clonotype was detected a few times. Its target is unknown. A second about 6 to 12 cycle PCR used barcoded and J-beta primers. TCRdb re-called the 5' RACE reads with MiXCR, one entry per CDR3 protein. The sample holds around 1.1 million distinct CDR3 sequences, less than 45% seen once. Caucasian, healthy and from Russia, the donors were aged between about 6 and 90. Material: blood. The sequence was collected from a man younger than 35 in good health. The chain is built from TRBV29-1 and TRBJ1-2; no firm D call. CDR3 DNA sequence: TGCAGCGTTGACACGGGCCTGGCTGGTAACTATGGCTACACCTTC. It translates to CSVDTGLAGNYGYTF.